This T cell receptor (beta chain) was captured by sequencing in a study of blood T cell repertoires in COVID-19. The germline gives CDR1 SGHTA, CDR2 FQGNSA. Deletions cut 4 bases from V and 3 bases from J, with 10 bases between. The CDR3 length is 14 residues. In the original workflow: Reference gene primer amplification gave estimated nucleated cell counts. Using immunoSEQ multiplex PCR, the repertoire was profiled, and TCRdb retains in-frame clones only, with some absent. The V and J calls and clone size are taken from that table; D and trimming were inferred from the DNA. The sample contains approximately 250,000 clones, 80% to 90% of which appear only once.

The chain carries TRBV7-2 and TRBJ1-3; D remains ambiguous. Specimen: peripheral blood. This receptor was identified in a woman aged 40 to 50 who had recovered from COVID-19. The CDR3 loop is CASSSLPFGNTIYF. CDR3 DNA sequence: TGTGCCAGCAGCTCCCTCCCGTTTGGAAACACCATATATTTT. Based on the CDR3 plus reference TRBV7-2 and TRBJ1-3, the full variable domain is GAGVSQSPSNKVTEKGKDVELRCDPISGHTALYWYRQSLGQGLEFLIYFQGNSAPDKSGLPSDRFSAERTGGSVSTLTIQRTQQEDSAVYLCASSSLPFGNTIYFGEGSWLTVV.